This T cell receptor (beta chain) stems from a study of blood T cell repertoires in COVID-19. From germline, CDR1 is LGHNA and CDR2 YNFKEQ. CDR3 size: 13 residues. Between the trimmed V and J ends, which lost 3 bases and 4 bases, there was a span of 8 bases. In the original processing: Researchers report that nucleated cell counts were estimated from reference gene primer amplification. Assay used: immunoSEQ multiplex PCR; TCRdb lists only in-frame clones, some missing. Clone size and the V and J calls come from that table; the DNA yielded D and trimming. The repertoire includes some 20,000 clones, around nine tenths of them detected once, and 8.5% to 14% sits in the top ten.

The origin of this receptor is a human donor in a cohort sampled during active COVID-19. The material sequenced was peripheral blood. This sequence joins TRBV4-2 and TRBJ2-3; possible D gene TRBD2, 6 bases. Here the CDR3 reads CASSQGLSDTQYF. CDR3 nucleotide sequence: TGTGCCAGCAGCCAGGGACTTTCAGATACGCAGTATTTT.